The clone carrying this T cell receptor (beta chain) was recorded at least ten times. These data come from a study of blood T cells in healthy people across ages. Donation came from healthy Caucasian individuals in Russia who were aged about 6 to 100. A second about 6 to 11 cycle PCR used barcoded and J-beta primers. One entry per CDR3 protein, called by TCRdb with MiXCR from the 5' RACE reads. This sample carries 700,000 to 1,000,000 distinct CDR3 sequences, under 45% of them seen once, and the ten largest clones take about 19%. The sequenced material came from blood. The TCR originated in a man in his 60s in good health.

CDR3 bases: TGTGCCAGCAGGCGGGACACCTACACAGATACGCAGTATTTT. This translates into CASRRDTYTDTQYF. V and J are TRBV7-3 and TRBJ2-3; D is tentatively TRBD1 or TRBD2 (6 bases each). The V gene lost 6 bases and the J gene lost 2 bases, with 12 bases spanning the gap. The length of the CDR3 is 14 residues. Germline V CDR1 and CDR2: SGHTA, FQGTGA.